The 25 T cell receptor beta chains presented below share a single source sample, sequenced in a study of T cell repertoires in ileal Crohn's disease. Some clones are missing from TCRdb's copy, which holds only in-frame ones; the method was immunoSEQ multiplex PCR. The sample contains approximately 7,300 clones, approximately 78% of which appear only once. Time point defined: proximal margin of the surgical specimen (macroscopically non-inflamed). The material sequenced was ileal tissue. The receptors were gathered from an adult with Crohn's disease.

V and J are TRBV7-8 and TRBJ2-4; possibly TRBD2 for D (5 bases). CDR1 is SGHVS and CDR2 is FQNEAQ in the germline V gene. V lost 0 bases and J lost 3, with 9 bases in between. The CDR3 consists of 15 residues. The CDR3 DNA reads TGTGCCAGCAGCTTAGCGCTGAGCGGCAAAAACATTCAGTACTTC. This gives the protein CASSLALSGKNIQYF.

By share, this clone ranks as medium-sized. The chain carries TRBV7-9 and TRBJ2-2; 12 nucleotides agree with TRBD1. Germline-derived CDR1 and CDR2 are SEHNR and FQNEAQ (reference sequence). The CDR3 length is 16 residues. V shed 5 bases, J shed 3 bases, and the junction held 4 bases outside the gene matches. CDR3 region: CASSGRDRGHTGELFF. The DNA for the CDR3 is TGTGCCAGCAGCGGAAGGGACAGGGGGCACACCGGGGAGCTGTTTTTT.

This sequence joins TRBV20-1 and TRBJ2-1, with D hard to call. CDR1 and CDR2 from the germline V gene are DFQATT and SNEGSKA (reference sequence). The CDR3 contains 11 residues. Between the trimmed V and J ends, which lost 6 bases and 8 bases, there was a span of 11 bases. The CDR3 nucleotides read TGCAGTGCCAGGTCGGCGTATGAGCAGTTCTTC. This sequence encodes CSARSAYEQFF.

The chain is built from TRBV7-2 and TRBJ2-5; unclear D gene. The CDR3 is made up of 11 amino acids. Trimming stripped 4 bases from V and 3 bases from J, with 3 bases between. Per the germline V gene, CDR1 is SGHTA and CDR2 is FQGNSA. This CDR3 is CASSSEETQYF. The CDR3 DNA reads as TGTGCCAGCAGCTCCGAAGAGACCCAGTACTTC.

A few counts support this clone. The chain couples TRBV7-9 to TRBJ1-2; TRBD1 is a possible D gene (6 bases). Germline CDR1 SEHNR, CDR2 FQNEAQ (reference sequence). V gave up 5 bases and J gave up 4 bases, with 11 bases separating them. This CDR3 is built from 13 residues. The CDR3 coding sequence is TGTGCCAGCAGCCCGGGACAAATCTATGGCTACACCTTC. As protein: CASSPGQIYGYTF. Full variable domain (rest looked up from reference TRBV7-9 and TRBJ1-2): DTGVSQNPRHKITKRGQNVTFRCDPISEHNRLYWYRQTLGQGPEFLTYFQNEAQLEKSRLLSDRFSAERPKGSFSTLEIQRTEQGDSAMYLCASSPGQIYGYTFGSGTRLTVV.

V usage is TRBV10-2 and J usage is TRBJ2-7; 10 nucleotides line up with TRBD2. V lost 5 bases, J lost 2 bases, and 15 bases stayed unmatched. This CDR3 spans 18 amino acids. The germline V gene encodes CDR1 WSHSY and CDR2 SAAADI. CDR3 bases: TGCGCCAGCAGTCTACCGAGCGGGAGGGCCGGCTTCCCCTACGAGCAGTACTTC. Protein: CASSLPSGRAGFPYEQYF.

The chain employs TRBV30 and TRBJ2-4; 10 nucleotides agree with TRBD1. Unmatched junction bases numbered 7, after V lost 2 bases and J lost 6 bases. This CDR3 spans 15 amino acids. The germline V gene has CDR1 GTSNPN and CDR2 SVGIG (reference sequence). CDR3 nucleotides: TGTGCCTGGAGTATTGGACAGGGGGTAAGAAACATTCAGTACTTC. Amino acid sequence: CAWSIGQGVRNIQYF.

The chain recombines TRBV6-1 with TRBJ2-3; 8 bases align to TRBD2. Germline V CDR1 and CDR2: MNHNS, SASEGT. V shed 2 bases, J shed 4 bases, and the junction held 5 bases outside the gene matches. The CDR3 has 15 amino acids. The CDR3 DNA follows: TGTGCCAGCAGTGAAAACGCGGGGGGTCCAGATACGCAGTATTTT. Its translation: CASSENAGGPDTQYF.

This sequence joins TRBV5-5 and TRBJ2-2; 8 positions agree with TRBD1. The CDR3 is 16 amino acids. The J segment lost 1 base and the V segment lost 7 bases, leaving 9 bases of the junction unmatched. Germline loops: CDR1 SGHKS, CDR2 YYEKEE (reference sequence). CDR3 region: CASHAAGTGNTGELFF. In DNA, the CDR3 is TGTGCCAGCCACGCGGCAGGGACAGGGAACACCGGGGAGCTGTTTTTT.

This chain connects TRBV30 to TRBJ1-2, with D possibly being TRBD1 (5 bases). CDR3 length: 16 amino acids. Deletions cut 2 bases from V and 0 bases from J, with 16 bases between. Per germline, CDR1 GTSNPN and CDR2 SVGIG (reference sequence). The CDR3 spells CAWSRLGPSANYGYTF. DNA of the CDR3: TGTGCCTGGAGTAGGTTGGGACCGTCTGCTAACTATGGCTACACCTTC.

This chain links TRBV6-1 with TRBJ2-3; TRBD2 matches 10 bases. CDR1 is MNHNS and CDR2 is SASEGT in the germline V gene. Trimming removed 2 bases from V and 4 bases from J; junction bases left unmatched: 0. The CDR3 is 14 residues long. The CDR3 protein is CASSETSGADTQYF. The CDR3 DNA reads as TGTGCCAGCAGTGAAACTAGCGGGGCAGATACGCAGTATTTT.

The chain recombines TRBV5-1 with TRBJ2-2; 16 bases align to TRBD2. Germline loops: CDR1 SGHRS, CDR2 YFSETQ. Unmatched junction bases numbered 7, after V lost 4 bases and J lost 4 bases. The CDR3 length is 18 residues. As DNA, the CDR3 is TGCGCCAGCAGCCAGGGACTAGCGGGAGGGCCGGGCACCGGGGAGCTGTTTTTT. Its translation: CASSQGLAGGPGTGELFF. The entire variable domain, with the rest obtained from reference TRBV5-1 and TRBJ2-2, is as follows: KAGVTQTPRYLIKTRGQQVTLSCSPISGHRSVSWYQQTPGQGLQFLFEYFSETQRNKGNFPGRFSGRQFSNSRSEMNVSTLELGDSALYLCASSQGLAGGPGTGELFFGEGSRLTVL.

The chain employs TRBV5-6 and TRBJ1-4; D is possibly TRBD1 (6 bases). Trimming removed 0 bases from V and 7 bases from J, with 7 bases in between. The CDR3 contains 13 residues. Looked up from germline, CDR1 is SGHDT and CDR2 is YYEEEE. The chain's CDR3 is CASSLADSEKLFF. The CDR3 nucleotides read TGTGCCAGCAGCTTGGCGGACAGTGAAAAACTGTTTTTT.

J is TRBJ1-1 and V is TRBV27; D uncertain. Germline values: CDR1 MNHEY, CDR2 SMNVEV (reference sequence). Trimming removed 3 bases at V and 5 bases at J, with 10 bases between. The CDR3 is made up of 13 amino acids. The CDR3 region is CASSLQSGTEAFF. The CDR3 nucleotides are TGTGCCAGCAGTTTGCAGTCGGGAACTGAAGCTTTCTTT.

This chain connects TRBV6-1 to TRBJ1-4; 11 bases align to TRBD1. Germline V gives CDR1 MNHNS, CDR2 SASEGT. V lost 1 base and J lost 7; bases outside the gene matches: 5. The CDR3 is made up of 16 amino acids. DNA of the CDR3: TGTGCCAGCAGTGAAGTATTAGGGACAGGGGGTGAAAAACTGTTTTTT. It specifies CASSEVLGTGGEKLFF.

This clone was seen more than once but under ten times. The chain uses TRBV25-1 and TRBJ1-5, with TRBD1 matching 9 bases. V lost 2 bases to trimming and J lost 7 bases; unmatched junction nucleotides: 12. Germline CDR1 and CDR2: MGHDK and SYGVNS. The CDR3 has 17 residues. CDR3 sequence: CASSEGQGPSMIQPQHF. The CDR3 DNA reads TGTGCCAGCAGTGAAGGACAGGGGCCCTCCATGATACAGCCCCAGCATTTT.

The chain links TRBV7-9 to TRBJ2-7; no clear D gene. This CDR3 is built from 11 residues. The germline V gene has CDR1 SEHNR and CDR2 FQNEAQ (reference sequence). V dropped 4 bases and J dropped 7 bases, with 8 bases sitting between them. CDR3 sequence: CASSSFGEQYF. The CDR3 region has the DNA TGTGCCAGCAGCTCATTCGGGGAGCAGTACTTC.

This chain's CDR3 is CASRPTRDTGWEQYF. CDR3 nucleotide sequence: TGTGCCAGCAGACCAACCCGGGACACAGGTTGGGAGCAGTACTTC. The gene calls are TRBV6-5 and TRBJ2-7; tentative D call: TRBD1 (6 bases). V lost 6 bases, J lost 7 bases, and 22 bases lay in between. This CDR3 region has 15 residues. Germline V gene data show CDR1 as MNHEY and CDR2 as SVGAGI.

The chain recombines TRBV6-6 with TRBJ1-6, with D possibly TRBD1 on 6 matching bases. CDR3 length: 15 residues. Trimming removed 0 bases from V and 7 bases from J, with 10 bases in between. The germline V gene has CDR1 MNHNY and CDR2 SVGAGI (reference sequence). DNA of the CDR3: TGTGCCAGCAGTTACTCGAACAGGGTAAATTCACCCCTCCACTTT. It yields the protein CASSYSNRVNSPLHF.

V and J are TRBV13 and TRBJ2-7, with D perhaps TRBD1 (5 bases). The V end was cut by 2 bases, the J end by 3 bases, with 11 bases between. Germline-derived CDR1 and CDR2 are PRHDT and FYEKMQ (reference sequence). This CDR3 is 14 amino acids long. The CDR3 DNA sequence: TGTGCCAGCAGCTTAAGACAGAGCTACTACGAGCAGTACTTC. Its translation: CASSLRQSYYEQYF.

The chain links TRBV6-4 to TRBJ2-3, with D possibly TRBD2 on 6 matching bases. The CDR3 loop spans 13 amino acids. Germline-derived CDR1 and CDR2 are MRHNA and SNTAGT. V shed 4 bases and J shed 4 bases, with 9 bases lying between them. The CDR3 DNA sequence: TGTGCCAGCAGTGGGGGGGAAGCAGATACGCAGTATTTT. Protein: CASSGGEADTQYF.

The chain carries TRBV9 and TRBJ1-3; D possibly corresponds to TRBD1 (5 bases). Looked up from germline, CDR1 is SGDLS and CDR2 is YYNGEE. The CDR3 is 14 residues long. Trimming took 0 bases from V and 6 from J, leaving 10 bases between them. The CDR3 DNA sequence: TGTGCCAGCAGCGTAGGATCAGGGACAAACACCATATATTTT. Its translation is CASSVGSGTNTIYF.

V usage is TRBV4-1 and J usage is TRBJ2-7; D might be TRBD2 (5 bases). CDR3 size: 16 residues. Germline CDR1 and CDR2: MGHRA and YSYEKL. The ends were cut back, 4 bases at V and 2 bases at J, with 18 bases in the middle. DNA of the CDR3: TGCGCCAGCAGCCTCGCCACTAGTTCCCCTACCTACGAGCAGTACTTC. This encodes CASSLATSSPTYEQYF.

The chain is built from TRBV7-9 and TRBJ1-6, with D tentatively TRBD1 (5 bases). CDR1 is SEHNR, CDR2 FQNEAQ, per germline (reference sequence). This CDR3 is 16 amino acids long. V was clipped by 4 bases and J by 2 bases, with 12 bases between them. CDR3 residues: CASSSFAGTYNSPLHF. The CDR3 DNA is TGTGCCAGCAGCTCTTTCGCAGGGACCTATAATTCACCCCTCCACTTT. Supplemented by reference TRBV7-9 and TRBJ1-6, the full variable domain reads DTGVSQNPRHKITKRGQNVTFRCDPISEHNRLYWYRQTLGQGPEFLTYFQNEAQLEKSRLLSDRFSAERPKGSFSTLEIQRTEQGDSAMYLCASSSFAGTYNSPLHFGNGTRLTVT.

The table lists this clone with a few counts. This rearrangement joins TRBV7-9 to TRBJ2-1; D possibly corresponds to TRBD1 (5 bases). The germline V gene encodes CDR1 SEHNR and CDR2 FQNEAQ (reference sequence). The length of the CDR3 is 14 residues. Trimming removed 6 bases at V and 8 bases at J, with 17 bases between. The CDR3 reads CASRFHLDTDEQFF. The CDR3 bases are TGTGCCAGCAGGTTTCACCTGGACACGGATGAGCAGTTCTTC.